The table lists the clone carrying this T cell receptor beta chain with a count of one. No antigen is known for it. This CDR3 has 20 amino acids. V lost 5 bases and J lost 6; bases outside the gene matches: 23. The record originates from a study of response to subunit inactivated influenza vaccine. Findings of the study overall: Authors suggested each seasonal influenza vaccination recruits few new T cells.

From the RT-PCR reads, TCRdb called clonotypes with MiXCR, one entry per CDR3 protein. The repertoire has 250,000 to 350,000 distinct CDR3 sequences, 20% to 25% of them found once; the top ten carry 10%. Source: PBMCs from blood, taken approximately 20 months after vaccination. The receptor was derived from a man aged 50-75 years who received an inactivated influenza vaccine. The chain is built from TRBV23-1 and TRBJ2-3, with TRBD2 identical over 10 bases. TRBV23-1 is reported as an ORF; its role is uncertain. The CDR3 loop is CASSAINRSSGGAQADTQYF. The CDR3, as DNA: TGCGCCAGCAGTGCTATCAACAGGTCGAGCGGGGGGGCCCAGGCCGATACGCAGTATTTT.